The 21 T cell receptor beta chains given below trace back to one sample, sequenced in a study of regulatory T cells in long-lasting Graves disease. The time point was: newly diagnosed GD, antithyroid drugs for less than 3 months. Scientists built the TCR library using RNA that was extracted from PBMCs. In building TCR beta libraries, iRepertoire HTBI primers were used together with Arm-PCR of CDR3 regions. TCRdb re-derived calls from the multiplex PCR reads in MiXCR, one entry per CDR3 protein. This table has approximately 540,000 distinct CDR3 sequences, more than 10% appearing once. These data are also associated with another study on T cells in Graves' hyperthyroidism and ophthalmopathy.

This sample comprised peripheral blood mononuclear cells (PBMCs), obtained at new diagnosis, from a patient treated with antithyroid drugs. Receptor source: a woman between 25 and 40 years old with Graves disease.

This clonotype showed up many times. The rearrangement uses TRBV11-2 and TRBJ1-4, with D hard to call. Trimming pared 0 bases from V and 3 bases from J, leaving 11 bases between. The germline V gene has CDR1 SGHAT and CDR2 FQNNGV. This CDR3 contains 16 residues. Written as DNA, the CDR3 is TGTGCCAGCAGCTTAGAACCCGGGAGTGCTAATGAAAAACTGTTTTTT. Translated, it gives CASSLEPGSANEKLFF. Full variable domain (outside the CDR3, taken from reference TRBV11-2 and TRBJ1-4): EAGVAQSPRYKIIEKRQSVAFWCNPISGHATLYWYQQILGQGPKLLIQFQNNGVVDDSQLPKDRFSAERLKGVDSTLKIQPAKLEDSAVYLCASSLEPGSANEKLFFGSGTQLSVL.

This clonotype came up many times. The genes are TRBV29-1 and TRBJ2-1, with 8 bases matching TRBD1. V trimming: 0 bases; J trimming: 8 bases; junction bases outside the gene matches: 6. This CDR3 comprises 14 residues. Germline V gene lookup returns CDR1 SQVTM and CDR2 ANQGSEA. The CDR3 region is CSVEDQGQGDEQFF. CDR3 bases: TGCAGCGTTGAAGATCAAGGACAGGGCGATGAGCAGTTCTTC.

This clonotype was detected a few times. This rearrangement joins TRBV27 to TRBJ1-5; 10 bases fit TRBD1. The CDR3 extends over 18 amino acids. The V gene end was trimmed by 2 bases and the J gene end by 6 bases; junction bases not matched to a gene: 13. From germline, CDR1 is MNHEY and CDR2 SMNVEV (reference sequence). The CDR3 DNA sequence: TGTGCCAGCAGTTTAAGGGCCCCGGGACAGGGGTCTCCTCAGCCCCAGCATTTT. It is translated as CASSLRAPGQGSPQPQHF.

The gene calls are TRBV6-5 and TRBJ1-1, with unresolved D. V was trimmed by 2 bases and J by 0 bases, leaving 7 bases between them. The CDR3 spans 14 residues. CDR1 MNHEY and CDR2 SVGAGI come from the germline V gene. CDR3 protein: CASSYEGLNTEAFF. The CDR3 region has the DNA TGTGCCAGCAGTTACGAAGGGTTGAACACTGAAGCTTTCTTT.

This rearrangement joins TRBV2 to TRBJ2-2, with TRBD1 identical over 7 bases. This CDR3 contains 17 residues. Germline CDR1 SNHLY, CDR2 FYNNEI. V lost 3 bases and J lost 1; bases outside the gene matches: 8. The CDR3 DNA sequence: TGTGCCAGCAGTGACCCCCGGACAGGCAAGAACACCGGGGAGCTGTTTTTT. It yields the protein CASSDPRTGKNTGELFF.

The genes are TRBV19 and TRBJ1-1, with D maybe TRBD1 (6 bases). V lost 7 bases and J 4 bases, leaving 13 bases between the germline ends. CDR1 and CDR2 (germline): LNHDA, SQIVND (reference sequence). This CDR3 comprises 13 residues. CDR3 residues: CASNFRGGTEAFF. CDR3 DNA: TGTGCCAGTAATTTTAGGGGGGGCACTGAAGCTTTCTTT.

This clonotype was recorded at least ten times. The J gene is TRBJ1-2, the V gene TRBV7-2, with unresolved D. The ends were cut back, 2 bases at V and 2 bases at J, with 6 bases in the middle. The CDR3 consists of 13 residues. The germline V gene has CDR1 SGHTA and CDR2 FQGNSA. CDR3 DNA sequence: TGTGCCAGCAGCTTAAGGGAGAACTATGGCTACACCTTC. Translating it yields CASSLRENYGYTF.

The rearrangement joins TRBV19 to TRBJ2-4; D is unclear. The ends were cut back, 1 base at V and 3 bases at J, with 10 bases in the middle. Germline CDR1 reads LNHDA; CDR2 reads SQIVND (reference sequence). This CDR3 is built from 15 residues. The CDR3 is CASSIGRVGKNIQYF. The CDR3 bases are TGTGCCAGTAGTATAGGCCGGGTCGGCAAAAACATTCAGTACTTC.

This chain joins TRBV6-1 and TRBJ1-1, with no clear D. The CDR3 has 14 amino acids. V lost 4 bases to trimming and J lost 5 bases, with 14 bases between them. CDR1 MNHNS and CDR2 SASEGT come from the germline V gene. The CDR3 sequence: CASSGALLGTEAFF. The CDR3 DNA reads TGTGCCAGCAGTGGAGCGCTATTGGGAACTGAAGCTTTCTTT.

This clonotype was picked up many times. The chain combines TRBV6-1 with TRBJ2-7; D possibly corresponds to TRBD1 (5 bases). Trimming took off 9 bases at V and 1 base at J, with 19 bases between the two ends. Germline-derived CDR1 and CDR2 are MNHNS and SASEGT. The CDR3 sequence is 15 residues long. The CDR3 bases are TGTGCCAGTTCGATAGACAGCGCCCGATCCTACGAGCAGTACTTC. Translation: CASSIDSARSYEQYF.

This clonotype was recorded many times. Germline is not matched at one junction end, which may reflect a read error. CDR3 bases: TGTGCCATCTCAGGGTTAAAGTATGCCTACACCTTC. Translating it yields CAISGLKYAYTF. The chain has TRBV10-3 and TRBJ1-2; D is possibly TRBD1 (5 bases). The length of the CDR3 is 12 residues. Per the germline V gene, CDR1 is ENHRY and CDR2 is SYGVKD.

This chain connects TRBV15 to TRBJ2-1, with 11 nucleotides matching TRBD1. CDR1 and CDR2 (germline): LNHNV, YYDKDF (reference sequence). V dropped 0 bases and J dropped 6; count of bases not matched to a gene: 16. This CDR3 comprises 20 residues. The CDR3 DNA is TGTGCCACCAGCAGAGATAGAGGGGGACAGGGGGAGTTTGGAAGCAATGAGCAGTTCTTC. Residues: CATSRDRGGQGEFGSNEQFF.

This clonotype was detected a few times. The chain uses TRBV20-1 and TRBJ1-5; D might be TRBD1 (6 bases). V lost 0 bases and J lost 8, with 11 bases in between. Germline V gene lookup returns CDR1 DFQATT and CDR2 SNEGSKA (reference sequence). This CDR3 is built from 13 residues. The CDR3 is CSAREGGREPQHF. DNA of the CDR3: TGCAGTGCTAGAGAGGGGGGGCGAGAGCCCCAGCATTTT.

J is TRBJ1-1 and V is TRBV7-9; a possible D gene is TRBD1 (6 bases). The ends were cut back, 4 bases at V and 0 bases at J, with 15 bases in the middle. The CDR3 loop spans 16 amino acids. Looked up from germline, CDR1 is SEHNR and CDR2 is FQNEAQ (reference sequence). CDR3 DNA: TGTGCCAGCAGCTCGAGTGGGGGGCGCATGAACACTGAAGCTTTCTTT. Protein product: CASSSSGGRMNTEAFF.

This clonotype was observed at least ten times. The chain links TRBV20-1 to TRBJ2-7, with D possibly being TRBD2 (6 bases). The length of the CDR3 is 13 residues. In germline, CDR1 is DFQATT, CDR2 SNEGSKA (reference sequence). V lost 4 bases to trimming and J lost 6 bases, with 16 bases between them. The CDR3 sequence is CSATRDAGSEQYF. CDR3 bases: TGCAGTGCTACCAGGGATGCGGGGAGCGAGCAGTACTTC.

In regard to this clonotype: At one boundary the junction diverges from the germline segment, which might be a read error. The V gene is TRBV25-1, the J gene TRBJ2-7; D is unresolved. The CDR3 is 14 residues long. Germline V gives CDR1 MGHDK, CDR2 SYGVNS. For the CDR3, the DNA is TGTACCAGCAGTGATCCAGGCCTTATAGACGAGCAGTACTTC. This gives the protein CTSSDPGLIDEQYF.

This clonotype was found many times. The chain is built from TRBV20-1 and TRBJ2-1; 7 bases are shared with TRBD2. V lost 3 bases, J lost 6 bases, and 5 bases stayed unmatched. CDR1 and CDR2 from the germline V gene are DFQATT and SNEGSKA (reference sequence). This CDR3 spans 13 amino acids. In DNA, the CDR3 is TGCAGTGCTAGGCGGGAGCGGAGCAATGAGCAGTTCTTC. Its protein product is CSARRERSNEQFF.

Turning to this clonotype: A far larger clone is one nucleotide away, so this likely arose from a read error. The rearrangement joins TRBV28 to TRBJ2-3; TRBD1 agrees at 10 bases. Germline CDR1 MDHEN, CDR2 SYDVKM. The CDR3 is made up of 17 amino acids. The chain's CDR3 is CASSFRTGGDLGYEQHF. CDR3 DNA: TGTGCCAGCAGTTTCCGGACAGGGGGGGATTTAGGCTACGAGCAGCACTTC.

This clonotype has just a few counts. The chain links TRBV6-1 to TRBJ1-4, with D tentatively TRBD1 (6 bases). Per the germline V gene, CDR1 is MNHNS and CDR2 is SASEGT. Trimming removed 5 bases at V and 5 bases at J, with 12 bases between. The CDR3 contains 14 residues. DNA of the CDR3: TGTGCCAGCAGTCGATCAGGGGCGAATGAAAAACTGTTTTTT. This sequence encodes CASSRSGANEKLFF.

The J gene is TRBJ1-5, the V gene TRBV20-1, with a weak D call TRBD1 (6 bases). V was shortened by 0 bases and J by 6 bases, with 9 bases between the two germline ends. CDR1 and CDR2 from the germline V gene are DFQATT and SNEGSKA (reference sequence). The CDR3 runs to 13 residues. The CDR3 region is CSARDGGAQPQHF. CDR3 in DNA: TGCAGTGCTAGAGATGGGGGGGCTCAGCCCCAGCATTTT.

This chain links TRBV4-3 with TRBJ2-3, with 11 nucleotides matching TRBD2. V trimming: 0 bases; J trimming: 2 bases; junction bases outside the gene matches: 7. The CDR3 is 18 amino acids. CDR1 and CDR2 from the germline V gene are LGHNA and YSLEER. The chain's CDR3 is CASSQDWGGLADTDTQYF. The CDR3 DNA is TGCGCCAGCAGCCAAGACTGGGGGGGACTAGCGGACACAGATACGCAGTATTTT.